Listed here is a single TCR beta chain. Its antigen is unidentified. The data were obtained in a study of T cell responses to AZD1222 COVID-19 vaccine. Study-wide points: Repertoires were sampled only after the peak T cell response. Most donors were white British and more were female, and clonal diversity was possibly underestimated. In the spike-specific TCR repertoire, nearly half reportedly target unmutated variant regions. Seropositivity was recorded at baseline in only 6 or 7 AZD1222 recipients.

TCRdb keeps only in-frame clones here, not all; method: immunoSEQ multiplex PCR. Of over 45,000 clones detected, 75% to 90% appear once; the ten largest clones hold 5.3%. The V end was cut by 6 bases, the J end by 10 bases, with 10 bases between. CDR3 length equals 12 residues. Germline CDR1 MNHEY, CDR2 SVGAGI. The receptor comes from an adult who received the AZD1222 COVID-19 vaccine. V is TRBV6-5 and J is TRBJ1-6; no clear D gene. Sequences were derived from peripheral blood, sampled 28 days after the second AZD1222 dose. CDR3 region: CASSFFGSPLHF. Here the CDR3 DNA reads TGTGCCAGCAGCTTCTTTGGATCACCCCTCCACTTT.